The TCR beta chain described here comes from a study of early T cells in non-severe SARS-CoV-2 infection (dated by TCRdb to the early 2020s). Broadly, across the study: TCR sequencing used bulk RNA from unsorted whole blood, so alpha and beta chains could not be paired. What the research found in general, with its limitations: VDJdb matching was skewed toward anti-spike CD8 responses and likely underestimated virus-specific expansions, missing private and CD4 specificities.

V and J are trimmed by 5 bases and 10 bases, and the gene matches miss 4 bases of the junction. Including the terminal cysteine and phenylalanine, the CDR3 comprises 11 residues. Of all the DNA, just the CDR3 is kept, 33 bases in frame from base 1. CDR1 and CDR2, per the germline V gene (reference sequence), are SEHNR and FQNEAQ. A case-control design nested within a healthcare worker cohort in London, UK, was used, with weekly nasopharyngeal swab PCR tests and blood sampling performed. Healthcare workers were enrolled in the week of the UK lockdown, from 23 to 31 March 2020, and were followed every week for up to roughly 15 weeks. This clonotype was observed many times. Its binding antigen is unknown. Qualities for individual bases were not recorded, and no much larger clone is one base off. Library creation used 5' RACE. The reads were generated on a NextSeq 500. Unique molecular identifiers were attached to individual cDNA molecules in the TCR library protocol so that sequencing error and PCR bias could be corrected. TCR alpha and beta chains were both sequenced, and the abundances of alpha and beta sequences in each sample were closely correlated with each other. The authors' analysis ran thus. Decombinator V4 was used to perform V gene, J gene and CDR3 annotation of TCR sequences. TCRs were defined as expanded if a significant change between any two time points was detected under a Poisson model with p below 0.0001. TCR abundances were normalised to the total number of TCRs sequenced in each sample and reported as counts per million. TRAV1-2 paired with TRAJ12, TRAJ20 or TRAJ33 defined MAIT TCRs, while TRAV10 paired with TRAJ18 defined iNKT TCRs. A search of VDJdb, accessed on 1 November 2021, was run for TCRs annotated to CMV, EBV and SARS-CoV-2, with TCRs annotated for multiple antigens excluded. The public reads were reprocessed in TCRdb via fastp at Q25 and MiXCR, keeping in-frame beta chains. Duplicate CDR3 protein sequences are folded into a single record with the most common DNA and genes. The V and J calls reflect TCRdb's pipeline rather than the authors' work. For this sample there are about 77,000 distinct CDR3 sequences; around 8.7% appear just once. 4.8% of the sample is in the top ten clones.

The chain joins TRBV7-9 to TRBJ1-2; TRBD1 lines up with 7 middle nucleotides. Sequencing input: whole blood. This TCR was sampled from an adult who was a healthcare worker with PCR-confirmed SARS-CoV-2 infection or an uninfected control (not recorded which). The CDR3 region reads CASSRTGDYTF. The nucleotides read TGTGCCAGCAGCCGAACAGGGGACTACACCTTC.